One and the same sample provided the 8 T cell receptor beta chains below, sequenced in a study of blood T cell repertoires in COVID-19. The data were produced by immunoSEQ multiplex PCR, yet TCRdb's version contains in-frame clones alone and is incomplete. The sample consists of some 160,000 clones, around 84% of them appearing once. The sequencing sample was made of peripheral blood. The receptors stem from a woman in her 50s with acute or convalescent COVID-19.

The chain employs TRBV12-3 or TRBV12-4 and TRBJ1-5, with D perhaps matching TRBD1 (5 bases). The ends were cut back, 3 bases at V and 7 bases at J, with 10 bases in the middle. There are 13 residues in the CDR3. CDR3 residues: CASSLEGHQPQHF. The CDR3 DNA reads TGTGCCAGCAGTTTGGAGGGGCACCAGCCCCAGCATTTT.

This clone was found a few times. J is TRBJ1-6 and V is TRBV27; D might be TRBD1 (6 bases). V lost 6 bases to trimming and J lost 7 bases, with 16 bases between them. This CDR3 spans 15 amino acids. Germline CDR1 reads MNHEY; CDR2 reads SMNVEV (reference sequence). The CDR3, as DNA: TGTGCCAGCAGGACCGGACAGATCGGGAATTCACCCCTCCACTTT. Encoded protein: CASRTGQIGNSPLHF.

The rearrangement links TRBV6-6 to TRBJ2-3, with TRBD2 identical over 8 bases. The ends lost 5 bases at V and 1 base at J; junction bases unmatched: 5. There are 15 residues in the CDR3. Per germline, CDR1 MNHNY and CDR2 SVGAGI (reference sequence). The CDR3 DNA is TGTGCCAGCAGTCGCGGGGGGTACGGCACAGATACGCAGTATTTT. Translation: CASSRGGYGTDTQYF.

V usage is TRBV30 and J usage is TRBJ1-4; TRBD1 might be the D (6 bases). The CDR3 is 14 residues long. Germline CDR1 and CDR2: GTSNPN and SVGIG (reference sequence). V lost 5 bases, J lost 0 bases, and 10 bases lay in between. CDR3 nucleotide sequence: TGTGCCTGGTCTACAGGGACAACTAATGAAAAACTGTTTTTT. Translation: CAWSTGTTNEKLFF.

The CDR3 reads CASSHQPPGLNTGELFF. The CDR3, as DNA: TGCGCCAGCAGCCACCAACCACCGGGACTGAACACCGGGGAGCTGTTTTTT. The rearrangement joins TRBV4-1 to TRBJ2-2, with TRBD2 as a possible D gene (6 bases). The CDR3 loop spans 17 amino acids. V was pared by 3 bases and J by 1 base, with 15 bases between. The germline V gene has CDR1 MGHRA and CDR2 YSYEKL.

This clone was found a few times. J is TRBJ1-6 and V is TRBV27, with D maybe TRBD1 (6 bases). V lost 7 bases and J 7 bases, leaving 14 bases between the germline ends. The CDR3 is 14 residues long. The germline V gene has CDR1 MNHEY and CDR2 SMNVEV (reference sequence). The CDR3 loop is CASNLGGPNSPLHF. CDR3 DNA: TGTGCCAGCAATTTGGGGGGGCCGAATTCACCCCTCCACTTT.

This rearrangement joins TRBV6-1 to TRBJ1-2; D might be TRBD1 (6 bases). CDR3 length equals 16 residues. Looked up from germline, CDR1 is MNHNS and CDR2 is SASEGT. Between the trimmed V and J ends, which lost 1 base and 4 bases, there was a span of 16 bases. In nucleotides, the CDR3 is TGTGCCAGCAGTGAAGTCATAGGACAGTTTATCTATGGCTACACCTTC. This gives the protein CASSEVIGQFIYGYTF.

This clone was counted a single time. CDR3 residues: CASSYKGASNQPQHF. The CDR3, as DNA: TGTGCCAGCAGCTATAAGGGGGCTAGCAATCAGCCCCAGCATTTT. V gene TRBV11-2 combines with J gene TRBJ1-5; 7 nucleotides align to TRBD1. Germline V gene sequence: CDR1 SGHAT, CDR2 FQNNGV. The CDR3 consists of 15 residues. The ends lost 4 bases at V and 0 bases at J; junction bases unmatched: 3.